The 30 T cell receptor beta chains given below trace back to one sample, sequenced in a study of blood T cell repertoires in COVID-19. Sequencing was performed with immunoSEQ multiplex PCR; in TCRdb, only in-frame clones are kept and a portion is missing. Of 190,000 or so clones in the sample, about 95% are singletons; the top ten hold 0.76%. The sample was peripheral blood. The source is a man younger than 45 with COVID-19, enrolled during active disease.

The chain employs TRBV18 and TRBJ1-2; D is unclear. V lost 2 bases and J 4 bases, leaving 11 bases between the germline ends. Germline V gene lookup returns CDR1 KGHSH and CDR2 LQKENI. The length of the CDR3 is 14 residues. CDR3 in DNA: TGTGCCAGCTCACCAGCGGGGTTGGGCTATGGCTACACCTTC. It is translated as CASSPAGLGYGYTF.

This clone occurred once. The V and J genes are TRBV7-9 and TRBJ2-2; D is ambiguous. The CDR3 length is 14 residues. CDR1 and CDR2 (germline): SEHNR, FQNEAQ (reference sequence). V lost 5 bases to trimming and J lost 8 bases, with 15 bases between them. The CDR3, as DNA: TGTGCCAGCAGCCCCCCGTCAGGTCTGGGGGAGCTGTTTTTT. This sequence encodes CASSPPSGLGELFF. Supplemented by reference TRBV7-9 and TRBJ2-2, the full variable domain reads DTGVSQNPRHKITKRGQNVTFRCDPISEHNRLYWYRQTLGQGPEFLTYFQNEAQLEKSRLLSDRFSAERPKGSFSTLEIQRTEQGDSAMYLCASSPPSGLGELFFGEGSRLTVL.

The genes are TRBV7-6 and TRBJ2-4, with TRBD2 identical over 13 bases. Germline V CDR1 and CDR2: SGHVS, FNYEAQ. V lost 4 bases and J lost 0; bases outside the gene matches: 9. The CDR3 spans 19 residues. The CDR3 spells CASSSRGTSGELAKNIQYF. The CDR3 DNA follows: TGTGCCAGCAGCTCCCGAGGGACTAGCGGGGAACTAGCCAAAAACATTCAGTACTTC.

Turning to this clone: One end of the junction does not line up with germline, which may come from a read error. This chain links TRBV18 with TRBJ1-1; 9 bases are shared with TRBD1. The CDR3 totals 14 residues. Germline V CDR1 and CDR2: KGHSH, LQKENI. The CDR3 DNA reads TGTGCCAGCTCGCCACAGGGGGCGAGCACTGAAGCTTTCTTT. Its protein product is CASSPQGASTEAFF.

The rearrangement uses TRBV6-1 and TRBJ1-2, with D unclear. V was shortened by 2 bases and J by 8 bases, with 18 bases between the two germline ends. CDR3 length: 15 amino acids. Germline CDR1 and CDR2: MNHNS and SASEGT. In DNA form, the CDR3 reads TGTGCCAGCAGTGAAACGCGATCCGCGCTTCGCGGCTACACCTTC. Encoded protein: CASSETRSALRGYTF.

The genes are TRBV5-4 and TRBJ1-2; 8 bases line up with TRBD1. In germline, CDR1 is SGHNT, CDR2 YYREEE (reference sequence). The CDR3 contains 14 residues. Unmatched junction bases numbered 10, after V lost 4 bases and J lost 8 bases. CDR3 nucleotides: TGTGCCAGCAGCCCCCGGACAGGGAAGGACGGCTACACCTTC. Translated, it gives CASSPRTGKDGYTF.

This chain joins TRBV3-1 (or the pseudogene TRBV3-2) and TRBJ2-1, with TRBD1 matching 7 bases. CDR1 LGHDT and CDR2 YNNKEL come from the germline V gene (reference sequence). This CDR3 contains 13 residues. J was trimmed by 6 bases and V by 4 bases; bases with no gene match: 3. This CDR3 reads CASSPTGTNEQFF. The CDR3 DNA follows: TGTGCCAGCAGCCCGACAGGGACCAATGAGCAGTTCTTC.

The gene calls are TRBV29-1 and TRBJ2-3; TRBD1 aligns across 8 bases. CDR1 SQVTM and CDR2 ANQGSEA come from the germline V gene. V lost 4 bases and J lost 6; bases outside the gene matches: 9. The CDR3 totals 14 residues. CDR3 residues: CSVAAGGGWDTQYF. The CDR3 region has the DNA TGCAGCGTTGCAGCAGGGGGCGGCTGGGATACGCAGTATTTT.

J is TRBJ2-3 and V is TRBV13; TRBD2 aligns across 7 bases. The V and J ends lost 5 bases and 1 base, in that order; junction bases with no gene match: 12. The germline V gene encodes CDR1 PRHDT and CDR2 FYEKMQ (reference sequence). The CDR3 extends over 17 amino acids. CDR3 nucleotide sequence: TGTGCCAGCAGCGGGGAGGGATCGCGGCCAGGCACAGATACGCAGTATTTT. It translates to CASSGEGSRPGTDTQYF.

V is TRBV11-3 and J is TRBJ2-2, with 9 nucleotides matching TRBD1. V shed 5 bases and J 4 bases; nucleotides not matched to a gene: 8. There are 16 residues in the CDR3. The germline gives CDR1 SGHNT, CDR2 YENEEA. The CDR3 is CASSGRTGESTGELFF. The CDR3 DNA reads as TGTGCCAGCAGCGGCCGGACAGGGGAGAGCACCGGGGAGCTGTTTTTT. Complete variable domain (other parts from reference TRBV11-3 and TRBJ2-2): EAGVVQSPRYKIIEKKQPVAFWCNPISGHNTLYWYLQNLGQGPELLIRYENEEAVDDSQLPKDRFSAERLKGVDSTLKIQPAELGDSAVYLCASSGRTGESTGELFFGEGSRLTVL.

This chain links TRBV18 with TRBJ1-4; D call uncertain. Germline CDR1 KGHSH, CDR2 LQKENI. V was cut by 0 bases and J by 0 bases, with 8 bases left in between. This CDR3 spans 16 amino acids. The CDR3: CASSPPTIATNEKLFF. Written as DNA, the CDR3 is TGTGCCAGCTCACCACCTACAATCGCAACTAATGAAAAACTGTTTTTT.

The chain has TRBV18 and TRBJ1-1, with D possibly TRBD1 on 6 matching bases. Germline CDR1 and CDR2: KGHSH and LQKENI. CDR3 length: 20 amino acids. Deletions cut 2 bases from V and 2 bases from J, with 27 bases between. CDR3 bases: TGTGCCAGCTCACCATCAAAGGGACACCCTGGGGTCGGTAGTAACACTGAAGCTTTCTTT. Translating it yields CASSPSKGHPGVGSNTEAFF.

The chain employs TRBV6-5 and TRBJ2-7; D uncertain. The germline V and J ends were trimmed by 5 bases and 1 base, with 12 bases remaining between them. Per germline, CDR1 MNHEY and CDR2 SVGAGI. The CDR3 runs 14 residues. The CDR3 here is CASSSTSLSYEQYF. CDR3 DNA sequence: TGTGCCAGCAGTAGTACTTCCCTTTCCTACGAGCAGTACTTC.

The chain couples TRBV6-1 to TRBJ1-4; the match to TRBD1 covers 7 bases. This CDR3 spans 15 amino acids. After removal of 2 bases from V and 5 bases from J, the junction contained 5 bases not matched to a gene. Looked up from germline, CDR1 is MNHNS and CDR2 is SASEGT. The CDR3 region is CASSETGTANEKLFF. CDR3 bases: TGTGCCAGCAGTGAAACTGGGACAGCGAATGAAAAACTGTTTTTT.

The V gene is TRBV6-6, the J gene TRBJ1-5; 9 bases are shared with TRBD1. Germline CDR1 is MNHNY and CDR2 is SVGAGI (reference sequence). With V trimmed by 7 bases and J by 3 bases, 7 bases remained unmatched. The CDR3 covers 15 residues. CDR3 bases: TGTGCCAGCACCCCACAGGGGGCCCCCAATCAGCCCCAGCATTTT. Its protein product is CASTPQGAPNQPQHF.

This chain uses TRBV6-5 with TRBJ1-2, with 8 nucleotides matching TRBD1. Germline V lookup: CDR1 MNHEY, CDR2 SVGAGI. The V and J ends lost 6 bases and 2 bases, in that order; junction bases with no gene match: 2. The CDR3 runs to 13 residues. As DNA, the CDR3 is TGTGCCAGCAGGGGACAGGCAAACTATGGCTACACCTTC. Translated: CASRGQANYGYTF.

The genes are TRBV11-3 and TRBJ2-2, with TRBD1 matching over 8 bases. There are 16 residues in the CDR3. J gave up 1 base and V 1 base, and 2 bases lay outside the gene matches. CDR1 and CDR2 from the germline V gene are SGHNT and YENEEA. CDR3 in DNA: TGTGCCAGCAGCTTAGGAGGGACAGGGAACACCGGGGAGCTGTTTTTT. Its translation is CASSLGGTGNTGELFF.

This clone was seen once. The gene calls are TRBV9 and TRBJ2-1; a possible D gene is TRBD1 (6 bases). From germline, CDR1 is SGDLS and CDR2 YYNGEE. V gave up 0 bases and J gave up 9 bases, with 16 bases separating them. This CDR3 is 15 amino acids long. CDR3 amino acids: CASSVDRVGFREQFF. CDR3 bases: TGTGCCAGCAGCGTAGACAGGGTGGGTTTCCGTGAGCAGTTCTTC.

V gene TRBV14 combines with J gene TRBJ1-1; 7 bases map to TRBD1. Per the germline V gene, CDR1 is SGHDN and CDR2 is FVKESK. The V and J ends lost 3 bases and 5 bases, in that order; junction bases with no gene match: 15. The CDR3 extends over 17 amino acids. CDR3 sequence reads: CASSQTYRGVLYTEAFF. CDR3 bases: TGTGCCAGCAGCCAGACTTACAGGGGTGTTCTGTATACTGAAGCTTTCTTT.

This chain connects TRBV19 to TRBJ1-5; no firm D call. V lost 5 bases and J 3 bases, leaving 11 bases between the germline ends. Germline V gene lookup returns CDR1 LNHDA and CDR2 SQIVND (reference sequence). CDR3 length: 14 amino acids. The CDR3 DNA reads TGTGCCAGTAGTCGGAGGGAATTCAATCAGCCCCAGCATTTT. Encoded protein: CASSRREFNQPQHF.

V and J are TRBV18 and TRBJ1-4; 7 positions agree with TRBD1. The CDR3 spans 16 residues. The germline V gene encodes CDR1 KGHSH and CDR2 LQKENI. Germline trimming cut 2 bases from V and 0 bases from J; bases unmatched to any gene: 3. For the CDR3, the DNA is TGTGCCAGCTCACCAACGGGACAGCCAACTAATGAAAAACTGTTTTTT. As protein: CASSPTGQPTNEKLFF.

The gene calls are TRBV7-3 and TRBJ2-3, with 9 nucleotides matching TRBD1. The CDR3 runs to 14 residues. V gave up 2 bases and J gave up 6 bases; unmatched junction bases: 3. Germline lookup yields CDR1 SGHTA and CDR2 FQGTGA. The CDR3 loop reads CASSLVGTGDTQYF. Written as DNA, the CDR3 is TGTGCCAGCAGCTTAGTGGGGACAGGGGATACGCAGTATTTT.

The chain couples TRBV3-1 (or the pseudogene TRBV3-2) to TRBJ1-2; maybe TRBD1 (5 bases). Per the germline V gene, CDR1 is LGHDT and CDR2 is YNNKEL (reference sequence). Trimming left V 2 bases short and J 0 bases short, with 7 bases between. This CDR3 has 14 residues. CDR3 loop: CASSQQQANYGYTF. CDR3 DNA: TGTGCCAGCAGCCAACAACAGGCTAACTATGGCTACACCTTC.

V is TRBV20-1 and J is TRBJ2-6; D call uncertain. The V gene's germline CDR1 is DFQATT and CDR2 SNEGSKA (reference sequence). CDR3 length: 18 amino acids. V lost 3 bases, J lost 0 bases, and 18 bases lay in between. CDR3 DNA: TGCAGTGCTAGTGCACGGGTTGTCGGTTACTCTGGGGCCAACGTCCTGACTTTC. Encoded protein: CSASARVVGYSGANVLTF.

The rearrangement joins TRBV19 to TRBJ2-1; a possible D gene is TRBD1 (6 bases). The CDR3 covers 14 residues. Trimming pared 8 bases from V and 0 bases from J, leaving 11 bases between. Germline V gives CDR1 LNHDA, CDR2 SQIVND (reference sequence). The CDR3 coding sequence is TGTGCCAGTCGGGGCAGGGGCTCCTACAATGAGCAGTTCTTC. Translation: CASRGRGSYNEQFF.

The chain is built from TRBV19 and TRBJ2-4; a possible D gene is TRBD2 (6 bases). This CDR3 is built from 16 residues. V was pared by 6 bases and J by 0 bases, with 15 bases between. CDR1 and CDR2 (germline): LNHDA, SQIVND (reference sequence). The CDR3 DNA follows: TGTGCCAGTAGCCCAGGGACTTTCCTAGCCAAAAACATTCAGTACTTC. It encodes CASSPGTFLAKNIQYF.

With respect to this clone: This specimen includes other DNA sequences encoding the same CDR3. The J gene is TRBJ1-6, the V gene TRBV6-5, with no clear D. CDR1 and CDR2 (germline): MNHEY, SVGAGI. Trimming shortened V by 2 bases and J by 2 bases, and 7 bases separated the two germline ends. This CDR3 has 15 residues. The CDR3 nucleotides read TGTGCCAGCAGTTACGAAGCTGCCTATAATTCACCCCTCCACTTT. Its translation: CASSYEAAYNSPLHF.

The V and J genes are TRBV7-9 and TRBJ2-7; TRBD1 matches 10 bases. V trimming: 4 bases; J trimming: 6 bases; junction bases outside the gene matches: 6. This CDR3 comprises 14 residues. Germline CDR1 and CDR2: SEHNR and FQNEAQ (reference sequence). The CDR3 sequence is CASSSRQGAGEQYF. The CDR3 region has the DNA TGTGCCAGCAGCTCACGACAGGGGGCAGGCGAGCAGTACTTC.

This sequence joins TRBV13 and TRBJ2-2; 8 positions match TRBD2. The germline V gene encodes CDR1 PRHDT and CDR2 FYEKMQ (reference sequence). Trimming removed 6 bases from V and 3 bases from J; junction bases left unmatched: 9. This CDR3 comprises 16 residues. CDR3 coding DNA: TGTGCCAGCAGGGTAGCGGGGCCCCAGGACACCGGGGAGCTGTTTTTT. This codes for CASRVAGPQDTGELFF.

V gene TRBV5-1 combines with J gene TRBJ2-6; D is unclear. This CDR3 has 16 residues. Germline V gene lookup returns CDR1 SGHRS and CDR2 YFSETQ. Trimming pared 1 base from V and 5 bases from J, leaving 13 bases between. This chain's CDR3 is CASSLSNLVRANVLTF. CDR3 nucleotide sequence: TGCGCCAGCAGCTTGAGTAATCTAGTTCGGGCCAACGTCCTGACTTTC.